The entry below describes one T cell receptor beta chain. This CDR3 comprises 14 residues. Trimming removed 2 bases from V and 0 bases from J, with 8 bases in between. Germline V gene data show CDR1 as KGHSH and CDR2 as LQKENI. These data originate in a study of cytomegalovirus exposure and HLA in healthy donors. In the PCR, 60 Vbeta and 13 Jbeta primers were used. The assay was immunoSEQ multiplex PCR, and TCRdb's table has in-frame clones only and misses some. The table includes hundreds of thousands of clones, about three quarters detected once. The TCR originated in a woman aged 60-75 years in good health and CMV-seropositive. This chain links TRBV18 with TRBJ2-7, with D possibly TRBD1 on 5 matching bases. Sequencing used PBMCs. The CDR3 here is CASSPTGSSYEQYF. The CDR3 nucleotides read TGTGCCAGCTCACCAACAGGAAGCTCCTACGAGCAGTACTTC.